Shown below are 13 T cell receptor beta chains from a single sample sequenced in a study of shared clonotypes between healthy human individuals. It was CD45RO-negative cells, positively selected for CCR7, that made up naive CD8 cells, with terminally differentiated effector memory CD45RA+ cells excluded. The repertoire was sequenced with immunoSEQ multiplex PCR; TCRdb's copy has only in-frame clones and lacks some. In the table there are under 1 million clones, around 96% of which are singletons. Sample: naive CD8+ T cells sorted from blood. Receptors were obtained from a man aged 25 to 40 in good health.

The chain recombines TRBV15 with TRBJ2-7; TRBD1 agrees at 8 bases. This CDR3 has 14 residues. With V trimmed by 0 bases and J by 7 bases, 5 bases remained unmatched. In germline, CDR1 is LNHNV, CDR2 YYDKDF (reference sequence). CDR3 amino acids: CATSRDQGASEQYF. The CDR3 DNA is TGTGCCACCAGCAGAGATCAGGGGGCTAGTGAGCAGTACTTC.

For this clone: The same CDR3 can be traced to other DNA sequences in this sample. The chain combines TRBV5-6 with TRBJ2-7; D is unresolved. Germline loops: CDR1 SGHDT, CDR2 YYEEEE. V dropped 1 base and J dropped 1 base, with 6 bases sitting between them. The CDR3 is 13 residues long. CDR3 DNA sequence: TGTGCCAGCAGCTTGTTCGGATCCTACGAGCAGTACTTC. Amino acid sequence: CASSLFGSYEQYF.

The chain employs TRBV18 and TRBJ1-1; D uncertain. The V and J ends lost 4 bases and 0 bases respectively, with 6 bases between them. Germline V gene data show CDR1 as KGHSH and CDR2 as LQKENI. This CDR3 region has 13 residues. The CDR3 coding sequence is TGTGCCAGCTCACTCCCTATGAACACTGAAGCTTTCTTT. It translates to CASSLPMNTEAFF.

In its sample, this clone was seen once. The chain couples TRBV20-1 to TRBJ1-2, with no clear D. The CDR3 has 11 amino acids. V was clipped by 3 bases and J by 3 bases, with 5 bases between them. Germline V gene lookup returns CDR1 DFQATT and CDR2 SNEGSKA (reference sequence). CDR3 in amino acids: CSASLDYGYTF. Written as DNA, the CDR3 is TGCAGTGCTAGTCTAGACTATGGCTACACCTTC.

Remarks on this clone: Different DNA sequences within this sample yield the same CDR3. V gene TRBV7-6 combines with J gene TRBJ2-3; D not certain. CDR1 is SGHVS and CDR2 is FNYEAQ in the germline V gene. The V end was cut by 3 bases, the J end by 5 bases, with 9 bases between. This CDR3 is 13 amino acids long. The CDR3 DNA follows: TGTGCCAGCAGCTTGGGTTCACTAGATACGCAGTATTTT. Translating gives CASSLGSLDTQYF.

A note on this clone: Other DNA sequences within the sample encode an identical CDR3. V usage is TRBV27 and J usage is TRBJ2-7; D remains ambiguous. Germline V lookup: CDR1 MNHEY, CDR2 SMNVEV (reference sequence). The CDR3 length is 13 residues. Between the trimmed V and J ends, which lost 2 bases and 0 bases, there was a span of 5 bases. The CDR3 here is CASSLRASYEQYF. CDR3 in DNA: TGTGCCAGCAGTTTACGAGCCTCCTACGAGCAGTACTTC.

Remarks on this clone: This sample includes further DNA sequences coding for the same CDR3. The genes are TRBV13 and TRBJ2-3, with D unresolved. The CDR3 consists of 12 residues. Per germline, CDR1 PRHDT and CDR2 FYEKMQ (reference sequence). The V and J ends lost 0 bases and 4 bases respectively, with 2 bases between them. The CDR3 nucleotides are TGTGCCAGCAGCTTAGGCGCAGATACGCAGTATTTT. It encodes CASSLGADTQYF.

This clone was seen once. The chain employs TRBV11-3 and TRBJ2-2; D is perhaps TRBD1 (5 bases). The V gene lost 0 bases and the J gene lost 0 bases, with 17 bases spanning the gap. Germline CDR1 and CDR2: SGHNT and YENEEA. This CDR3 region has 19 residues. The CDR3 DNA follows: TGTGCCAGCAGCTTAGACCGTTGGGGCAGGGAAACGAACACCGGGGAGCTGTTTTTT. Translated, it gives CASSLDRWGRETNTGELFF.

The chain recombines TRBV4-1 with TRBJ2-7; D is uncertain. V lost 3 bases and J 3 bases, leaving 12 bases between the germline ends. This CDR3 has 14 residues. Germline values: CDR1 MGHRA, CDR2 YSYEKL. The CDR3 is CASSQNQALYEQYF. CDR3 DNA sequence: TGCGCCAGCAGCCAGAACCAAGCTCTCTACGAGCAGTACTTC.

CDR3 DNA sequence: TGTGCCAGCAGCCAGGAGGGGGACAATGAGCAGTTCTTC. Translating it yields CASSQEGDNEQFF. This sequence joins TRBV7-9 and TRBJ2-1, with D perhaps assigned TRBD1 or TRBD2 (6 bases each). The V end was cut by 5 bases, the J end by 5 bases, with 10 bases between. This CDR3 region has 13 residues. Germline V gives CDR1 SEHNR, CDR2 FQNEAQ (reference sequence).

The chain carries TRBV6-1 and TRBJ2-7; possible D gene TRBD1, 6 bases. Germline values: CDR1 MNHNS, CDR2 SASEGT. Between the trimmed V and J ends, which lost 7 bases and 6 bases, there was a span of 13 bases. The CDR3 extends over 12 amino acids. CDR3 protein: CASTNRVGEQYF. The DNA for the CDR3 is TGTGCCAGCACAAACAGGGTAGGCGAGCAGTACTTC.

The CDR3 nucleotides read TGTGCCAGCAGCCCTCGGGCAGGGCTAGCGGGAACAGATACGCAGTATTTT. Amino acids: CASSPRAGLAGTDTQYF. The gene calls are TRBV7-3 and TRBJ2-3, with TRBD2 identical over 9 bases. The CDR3 spans 17 residues. Germline trimming cut 5 bases from V and 3 bases from J; bases unmatched to any gene: 12. Germline V gives CDR1 SGHTA, CDR2 FQGTGA.

The J gene is TRBJ1-2, the V gene TRBV5-1; D remains unclear. Germline loops: CDR1 SGHRS, CDR2 YFSETQ. The germline V and J ends were trimmed by 2 bases and 7 bases, with 21 bases remaining between them. The CDR3 extends over 16 amino acids. The CDR3 protein is CASSFPLSGDPSGYTF. In DNA, the CDR3 is TGCGCCAGCAGCTTCCCCCTCTCGGGAGACCCCAGTGGCTACACCTTC.